These 24 T cell receptor beta chains share one sample of origin, sequenced in a study of cytomegalovirus exposure and HLA in healthy donors. The study ran its PCR with 60 Vbeta and 13 Jbeta primers. Some clones are missing from TCRdb's copy, which holds only in-frame ones; the method was immunoSEQ multiplex PCR. Of about 190,000 clones in the sample, around 75% are singletons; the top ten hold over 1.5%. Specimen: PBMCs. The receptors were sampled from a woman aged 30 to 39 in good health and CMV-seronegative.

The rearrangement joins TRBV6-5 to TRBJ1-2; possible D gene TRBD1, 6 bases. V lost 2 bases and J lost 4, with 14 bases in between. Germline lookup yields CDR1 MNHEY and CDR2 SVGAGI. The CDR3 is 15 residues long. The CDR3, as DNA: TGTGCCAGCAGTTACGGGACATCTAGACCCTATGGCTACACCTTC. Translated, it gives CASSYGTSRPYGYTF.

This chain uses TRBV2 with TRBJ1-4; 8 nucleotides line up with TRBD1. CDR3 length: 16 residues. The junction had 8 bases not matched to a gene; V was cut back by 4 bases and J by 4 bases. Germline values: CDR1 SNHLY, CDR2 FYNNEI. CDR3 bases: TGTGCCAGCAGTGTTCAGGGGGCGTACATTAATGAAAAACTGTTTTTT. It is translated as CASSVQGAYINEKLFF.

The chain is built from TRBV5-4 and TRBJ2-5, with D possibly matching TRBD2 (5 bases). CDR1 is SGHNT, CDR2 YYREEE, per germline (reference sequence). The CDR3 totals 16 residues. V was pared by 6 bases and J by 1 base, with 19 bases between. The CDR3 loop reads CASTNERKRFQETQYF. As DNA, the CDR3 is TGTGCCAGCACCAACGAGAGGAAGCGGTTCCAAGAGACCCAGTACTTC.

This chain links TRBV30 with TRBJ2-7; TRBD1 aligns across 12 bases. The CDR3 totals 16 residues. Germline CDR1 GTSNPN, CDR2 SVGIG (reference sequence). V shed 3 bases, J shed 10 bases, and the junction held 16 bases outside the gene matches. The DNA of the CDR3 is TGTGCCTGGAGCGGGACAGGGGGCGGGATTACCCGGGGTCAGTACTTC. It codes for CAWSGTGGGITRGQYF.

This rearrangement joins TRBV5-8 to TRBJ2-7, with no clear D. Germline CDR1 and CDR2: SGHTS and YDEGEE. The V end was cut by 7 bases, the J end by 3 bases, with 5 bases between. CDR3 size: 10 residues. CDR3 in amino acids: CASSLYEQYF. The CDR3 region has the DNA TGTGCCAGCTCCCTCTACGAGCAGTACTTC. Drawing the rest from reference TRBV5-8 and TRBJ2-7, the complete variable domain is EAGVTQSPTHLIKTRGQQATLRCSPISGHTSVYWYQQALGLGLQFLLWYDEGEERNRGNFPPRFSGRQFPNYSSELNVNALELEDSALYLCASSLYEQYFGPGTRLTVT.

This clone was seen more than once but under ten times. The V and J genes are TRBV30 and TRBJ2-6; D possibly corresponds to TRBD2 (5 bases). V gave up 0 bases and J gave up 3 bases, with 18 bases separating them. The germline V gene has CDR1 GTSNPN and CDR2 SVGIG (reference sequence). The CDR3 is 18 residues long. CDR3 in DNA: TGTGCCTGGAGTGTACTAGTCCCCGAGGCTCTTGGGGCCAACGTCCTGACTTTC. Amino acid sequence: CAWSVLVPEALGANVLTF.

The gene calls are TRBV5-1 and TRBJ2-2, with 10 bases identical to TRBD1. The germline V gene encodes CDR1 SGHRS and CDR2 YFSETQ. CDR3 length equals 14 residues. Trimming removed 6 bases from V and 6 bases from J; junction bases left unmatched: 5. The CDR3 nucleotides read TGCGCCAGCACCCTGACAGGGGGCTCCGGGGAGCTGTTTTTT. It specifies CASTLTGGSGELFF.

This clone showed up just a few times. The rearrangement joins TRBV9 to TRBJ1-6; D uncertain. Trimming left V 3 bases short and J 9 bases short, with 13 bases between. CDR1 is SGDLS, CDR2 YYNGEE, per germline. CDR3 size: 14 residues. The CDR3, as DNA: TGTGCCAGCAGCGGGGGAGCCGGTGGTTCACCCCTCCACTTT. Translation: CASSGGAGGSPLHF.

This chain joins TRBV15 and TRBJ2-7; 9 bases align to TRBD1. V lost 5 bases and J lost 2; bases outside the gene matches: 4. CDR3 length: 14 amino acids. Germline lookup yields CDR1 LNHNV and CDR2 YYDKDF (reference sequence). CDR3 residues: CATSQRTGAYEQYF. CDR3 in DNA: TGTGCCACCAGCCAACGGACAGGGGCCTACGAGCAGTACTTC.

The chain links TRBV27 to TRBJ1-2, with TRBD1 identical over 11 bases. V was pared by 4 bases and J by 5 bases, with 6 bases of the junction left unmatched. The CDR3 totals 15 residues. CDR1 is MNHEY, CDR2 SMNVEV, per germline (reference sequence). CDR3 DNA sequence: TGTGCCAGCAGTTACTCCGGGACAGGGGGTTATGGCTACACCTTC. Its translation: CASSYSGTGGYGYTF.

The rearrangement uses TRBV4-2 and TRBJ2-5, with a tentative D call TRBD1 (6 bases). CDR1 and CDR2 (germline): LGHNA, YNFKEQ. This CDR3 is built from 16 residues. V was trimmed by 1 base and J by 2 bases, leaving 14 bases between them. This CDR3 reads CASSQVRFRGQETQYF. The CDR3 coding sequence is TGTGCCAGCAGCCAAGTGAGGTTCAGGGGACAAGAGACCCAGTACTTC.

The chain links TRBV9 to TRBJ2-1; tentative D call: TRBD1 (5 bases). The CDR3 contains 12 residues. The germline V and J ends were trimmed by 0 bases and 9 bases, with 7 bases remaining between them. Germline CDR1 reads SGDLS; CDR2 reads YYNGEE. CDR3 nucleotides: TGTGCCAGCAGCGTAGCCCAGGGTGAGCAGTTCTTC. It yields the protein CASSVAQGEQFF.

This chain connects TRBV2 to TRBJ2-3; 12 nucleotides align to TRBD1. The V gene's germline CDR1 is SNHLY and CDR2 FYNNEI. The CDR3 length is 14 residues. V dropped 5 bases and J dropped 4; count of bases not matched to a gene: 1. In DNA, the CDR3 is TGTGCCAGCAGTAGGGACAGGGGGCCAGATACGCAGTATTTT. It specifies CASSRDRGPDTQYF.

The chain couples TRBV25-1 to TRBJ1-4; TRBD1 matches at 7 bases. This CDR3 contains 15 residues. Losses at the gene ends were 1 base for V and 4 bases for J; bases not matched to a gene: 3. CDR1 and CDR2 from the germline V gene are MGHDK and SYGVNS. CDR3 coding DNA: TGTGCCAGCAGTGAATTGGACAGGCATAATGAAAAACTGTTTTTT. Its translation is CASSELDRHNEKLFF.

The chain recombines TRBV29-1 with TRBJ2-3; D possibly corresponds to TRBD1 (7 bases). The CDR3 extends over 14 amino acids. Trimming cost V 5 bases and J 2 bases, with 14 bases left between them. Germline V CDR1 and CDR2: SQVTM, ANQGSEA. CDR3 DNA: TGCAGCGTTCAGTCAGGGGGACTCACAGATACGCAGTATTTT. It yields the protein CSVQSGGLTDTQYF.

The V call is TRBV4-3, the J call TRBJ2-1; tentative D call: TRBD2 (5 bases). Trimming pared 0 bases from V and 6 bases from J, leaving 15 bases between. Germline lookup yields CDR1 LGHNA and CDR2 YSLEER. The CDR3 is 16 amino acids. This CDR3 is CASSQDAVRGLNEQFF. CDR3 DNA sequence: TGCGCCAGCAGCCAAGATGCCGTACGGGGTCTCAATGAGCAGTTCTTC.

V usage is TRBV7-2 and J usage is TRBJ2-3; no definite D call. The V end was cut by 0 bases, the J end by 0 bases, with 7 bases between. This CDR3 has 15 residues. Germline lookup yields CDR1 SGHTA and CDR2 FQGNSA. The CDR3 nucleotides are TGTGCCAGCAGCTTAGCGGTTAGCAGCACAGATACGCAGTATTTT. It encodes CASSLAVSSTDTQYF.

The chain joins TRBV7-8 to TRBJ2-7, with D possibly matching TRBD1 (5 bases). This CDR3 has 16 amino acids. V lost 2 bases to trimming and J lost 0 bases, with 14 bases between them. Germline V gene lookup returns CDR1 SGHVS and CDR2 FQNEAQ. The DNA of the CDR3 is TGTGCCAGCAGCTTAACAATAGGGGATTTCTCCTACGAGCAGTACTTC. It specifies CASSLTIGDFSYEQYF.

The chain combines TRBV2 with TRBJ2-7, with TRBD1 as a possible D gene (5 bases). Trimming stripped 6 bases from V and 5 bases from J, with 14 bases between. The V gene's germline CDR1 is SNHLY and CDR2 FYNNEI. The CDR3 is made up of 13 amino acids. The CDR3 bases are TGTGCCAGCAGCGGAAGCAGGGTAAACGAGCAGTACTTC. This encodes CASSGSRVNEQYF.

The V gene is TRBV5-1, the J gene TRBJ2-5; 8 bases match TRBD1. TRBJ2-7 matches the DNA end more closely, so the J call is doubtful. Germline-derived CDR1 and CDR2 are SGHRS and YFSETQ. The CDR3 loop spans 14 amino acids. The CDR3 loop reads CASSFQGARDEQYF. The CDR3 nucleotides are TGCGCCAGCAGCTTTCAGGGGGCGCGGGACGAGCAGTACTTC.

The chain employs TRBV5-4 and TRBJ2-1, with 12 bases aligning to TRBD2. The CDR3 extends over 18 amino acids. V lost 4 bases and J lost 7; bases outside the gene matches: 15. Germline V gene sequence: CDR1 SGHNT, CDR2 YYREEE (reference sequence). CDR3 amino acids: CASSPSPSGRVLGNEQFF. CDR3 in DNA: TGTGCCAGCAGCCCCAGCCCTAGCGGGAGGGTCTTGGGAAATGAGCAGTTCTTC.

The genes are TRBV25-1 and TRBJ1-1; D unclear. This CDR3 contains 12 residues. Germline V lookup: CDR1 MGHDK, CDR2 SYGVNS. V dropped 3 bases and J dropped 8 bases, with 10 bases sitting between them. CDR3 nucleotides: TGTGCCAGCAGTGACCCCGGTTCCGAAGCTTTCTTT. This encodes CASSDPGSEAFF.

The rearrangement joins TRBV5-1 to TRBJ1-4; D remains unclear. With 4 bases removed from V and 0 bases from J, the gap between germline ends came to 10 bases. Germline lookup yields CDR1 SGHRS and CDR2 YFSETQ. The CDR3 totals 15 residues. CDR3 protein: CASSIARTTNEKLFF. Here the CDR3 DNA reads TGCGCCAGCAGCATCGCCAGAACAACTAATGAAAAACTGTTTTTT.

This clone was found a few times. The chain carries TRBV2 and TRBJ2-5; weak D call: TRBD1 (6 bases). Germline CDR1 reads SNHLY; CDR2 reads FYNNEI. The CDR3 is 13 residues long. Trimming took off 4 bases at V and 5 bases at J, with 11 bases between the two ends. The CDR3 reads CASSVPRGETQYF. As DNA, the CDR3 is TGTGCCAGCAGTGTACCGAGGGGGGAGACCCAGTACTTC.